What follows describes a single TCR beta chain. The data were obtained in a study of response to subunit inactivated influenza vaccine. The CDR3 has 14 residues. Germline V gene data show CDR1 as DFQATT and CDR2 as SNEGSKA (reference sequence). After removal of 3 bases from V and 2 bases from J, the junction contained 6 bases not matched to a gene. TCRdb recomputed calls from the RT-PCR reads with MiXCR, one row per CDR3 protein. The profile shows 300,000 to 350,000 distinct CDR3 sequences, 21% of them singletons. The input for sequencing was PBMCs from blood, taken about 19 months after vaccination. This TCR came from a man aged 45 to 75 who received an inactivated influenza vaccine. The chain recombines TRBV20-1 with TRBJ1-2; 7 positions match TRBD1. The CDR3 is CSARAPTGNYGYTF. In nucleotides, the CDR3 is TGCAGTGCTAGGGCCCCGACAGGGAACTATGGCTACACCTTC.